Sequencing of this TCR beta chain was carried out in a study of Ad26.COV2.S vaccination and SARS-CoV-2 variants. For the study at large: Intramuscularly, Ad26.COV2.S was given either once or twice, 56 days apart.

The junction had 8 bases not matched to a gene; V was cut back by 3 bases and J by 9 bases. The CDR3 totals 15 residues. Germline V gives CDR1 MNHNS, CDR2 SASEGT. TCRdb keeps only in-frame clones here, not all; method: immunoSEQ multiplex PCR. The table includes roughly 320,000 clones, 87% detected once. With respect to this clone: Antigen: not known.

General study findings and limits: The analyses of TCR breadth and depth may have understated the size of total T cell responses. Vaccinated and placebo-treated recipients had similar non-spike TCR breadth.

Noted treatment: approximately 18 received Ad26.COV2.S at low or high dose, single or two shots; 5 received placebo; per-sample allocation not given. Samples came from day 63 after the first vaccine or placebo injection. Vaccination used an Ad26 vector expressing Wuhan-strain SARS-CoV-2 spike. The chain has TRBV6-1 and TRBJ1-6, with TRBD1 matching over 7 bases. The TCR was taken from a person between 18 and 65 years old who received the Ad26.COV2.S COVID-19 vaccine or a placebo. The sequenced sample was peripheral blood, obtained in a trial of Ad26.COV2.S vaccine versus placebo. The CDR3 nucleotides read TGTGCCAGCAGTGACCCCGGGACAGCTGGTTCACCCCTCCACTTT. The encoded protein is CASSDPGTAGSPLHF.